This is a list of T cell receptor beta chains from one sample in a study of follicular helper T cells after annual influenza vaccination. Repertoires were generated with immunoSEQ multiplex PCR, while TCRdb's copy carries only in-frame clones and drops some. The sample yields about 11,000 clones, 81% seen once. The source material was CXCR5- memory CD4+ T cells sorted from blood, sampled on the day of influenza vaccination. The receptor source for this set is an adult who received the influenza vaccine. Both conserved end residues are part of each CDR3. The D gene is left open where the match is weak. Size is omitted from some rows. Given values are once, few, many or a class for expanded clones.

cdr3_nt cdr3_aa j_call clone_size v_call d_call
TGTGCCAGCAGCGTAGCGCCCCAAGGGCGAGAGACCCAGTACTTC CASSVAPQGRETQYF TRBJ2-5 . TRBV9 .
TGTGCCAGCAACGAAAACACAGGGGTCAGCGAAGCTTTCTTT CASNENTGVSEAFF TRBJ1-1 . TRBV6-6 TRBD1
TGTGCCAGCAGCCCAGACAGGGGCGGGGATAGCAATCAGCCCCAGCATTTT CASSPDRGGDSNQPQHF TRBJ1-5 . TRBV28 TRBD1
TGTGCCAGCAGTGCAGTTAGAGACAGGGGAAAAAACATTCAGTACTTC CASSAVRDRGKNIQYF TRBJ2-4 . TRBV6-1 TRBD1
TGCGCCAGCAGCCAAGATAGGGGAGCGGGAGGTCGGGATACGCAGTATTTT CASSQDRGAGGRDTQYF TRBJ2-3 . TRBV4-1 TRBD2
TGTGCCAGTAGAACGACAGGGCTGAACACTGAAGCTTTCTTT CASRTTGLNTEAFF TRBJ1-1 . TRBV19 TRBD1
TGCGCCAGCAGCCAAGAGACAGGGGTGAGTTCACCCCTCCACTTT CASSQETGVSSPLHF TRBJ1-6 few TRBV5-1 TRBD1
TGTGCCAGCAGATCTCCGGGACAAGACACCGGGGAGCTGTTTTTT CASRSPGQDTGELFF TRBJ2-2 few TRBV2 .
TGTGCCAGCAGTCCCACAGGTCTCAATCAGCCCCAGCATTTT CASSPTGLNQPQHF TRBJ1-5 few TRBV2 .
TGTGCCAGCATGGGGGGCCGCGCGCAGTATTTT CASMGGRAQYF TRBJ2-3 . TRBV2 .
TGTGCCAGCAGTTTCGGGGTGGCGCTGAACACAGATACGCAGTATTTT CASSFGVALNTDTQYF TRBJ2-3 . TRBV28 .
TGTGCCAGCAGCTGGGGACTTTACGAGCAGTACTTC CASSWGLYEQYF TRBJ2-7 . TRBV11-2 .
TGTGCCAGCAGCCATGGGGGCACTGAAGCTTTCTTT CASSHGGTEAFF TRBJ1-1 . TRBV7-2 .
TGTGCCAGCAGCATCCGGACTCCTCCAGATACGCAGTATTTT CASSIRTPPDTQYF TRBJ2-3 . TRBV7-2 .
TGTGCCACCAGCGGGGAGGGGGCCAAAAACATTCAGTACTTC CATSGEGAKNIQYF TRBJ2-4 . TRBV15 TRBD2
TGTGCCAGCAGTGATAGCGGGAGGCACAATGAGCAGTTCTTC CASSDSGRHNEQFF TRBJ2-1 . TRBV25-1 TRBD2
TGTGCCAGCAGCCGACAGATAGCTAGCACAGATACGCAGTATTTT CASSRQIASTDTQYF TRBJ2-3 . TRBV28 .
TGTGCCTGGAGCGTGGGACAGGGGCTACACGAGCAGTACTTC CAWSVGQGLHEQYF TRBJ2-7 . TRBV30 TRBD1
TGCGCCAGCAGCCAAGGGGCAGCCGGGAAAAACATTCAGTACTTC CASSQGAAGKNIQYF TRBJ2-4 . TRBV4-3 .
TGTGCCAGTAGTCCGAGCGGCTTCGCCTACAATGAGCAGTTCTTC CASSPSGFAYNEQFF TRBJ2-1 . TRBV19 .
TGTGCCAGCAAAACAGGGTTTTTTAACTATGGCTACACCTTC CASKTGFFNYGYTF TRBJ1-2 . TRBV28 .
TGTGCCAGCAGCTCGACAGCATCGCTAGAACTTTACGAGCAGTACTTC CASSSTASLELYEQYF TRBJ2-7 once TRBV7-2 .
TGCAGCGTTGGGACAGGTGCAACTAATGAAAAACTGTTTTTT CSVGTGATNEKLFF TRBJ1-4 . TRBV29-1 TRBD1
TGTGCCAGCAGTTACTACAGAGGATATGGCTACACCTTC CASSYYRGYGYTF TRBJ1-2 . TRBV6-5 .
TGTGCCAGCAGTCCGGGACAAGACTATGGCTACACCTTC CASSPGQDYGYTF TRBJ1-2 . TRBV11-2 .
TGTGCCAGCAGCTTAGAAGGCGGGGAGCTGTTTTTT CASSLEGGELFF TRBJ2-2 . TRBV7-2 .
TGTGCCAGCCGGGACAGGGGACGCGAGCAGTACTTC CASRDRGREQYF TRBJ2-7 . TRBV19 TRBD1
TGTGCCAGCAGCGATAGTAGCGGGAGCTGGGGTGAGCAGTTCTTC CASSDSSGSWGEQFF TRBJ2-1 . TRBV11-3 TRBD2
TGTGCCAGCTCACCACTGGGGACAGAAAATTCACCCCTCCACTTT CASSPLGTENSPLHF TRBJ1-6 . TRBV18 TRBD1
TGTGCCTGGAGTCGCGGGGGTGGTTCCTACAATGAGCAGTTCTTC CAWSRGGGSYNEQFF TRBJ2-1 . TRBV30 TRBD2
TGTGCCAGCAGCTTAGATCCGGGGGCCGAGCAGTACTTC CASSLDPGAEQYF TRBJ2-7 . TRBV11-2 .
TGTGCCAGTAAAACAGGGGGCGCGTCGGATTCACCCCTCCACTTT CASKTGGASDSPLHF TRBJ1-6 . TRBV19 TRBD1
TGTGCCAGCAGTAACCGACAGGGAAACACTGAAGCTTTCTTT CASSNRQGNTEAFF TRBJ1-1 once TRBV6-1 TRBD1
TGTGCCAGCAGCTTAGGACAGGGGTACCAAGAGACCCAGTACTTC CASSLGQGYQETQYF TRBJ2-5 . TRBV7-9 TRBD1
TGTGCCAGCACGATACAGGCAACTAATGAAAAACTGTTTTTT CASTIQATNEKLFF TRBJ1-4 . TRBV4-2 .
TGTGCCAGCAGTGGATCAGGGGCCGGTAATGAAAAACTGTTTTTT CASSGSGAGNEKLFF TRBJ1-4 . TRBV28 .
TGCGCCAGCAGCGGGCGGAGGGAGGGGAGAACTGAAGCTTTCTTT CASSGRREGRTEAFF TRBJ1-1 once TRBV4-1 .